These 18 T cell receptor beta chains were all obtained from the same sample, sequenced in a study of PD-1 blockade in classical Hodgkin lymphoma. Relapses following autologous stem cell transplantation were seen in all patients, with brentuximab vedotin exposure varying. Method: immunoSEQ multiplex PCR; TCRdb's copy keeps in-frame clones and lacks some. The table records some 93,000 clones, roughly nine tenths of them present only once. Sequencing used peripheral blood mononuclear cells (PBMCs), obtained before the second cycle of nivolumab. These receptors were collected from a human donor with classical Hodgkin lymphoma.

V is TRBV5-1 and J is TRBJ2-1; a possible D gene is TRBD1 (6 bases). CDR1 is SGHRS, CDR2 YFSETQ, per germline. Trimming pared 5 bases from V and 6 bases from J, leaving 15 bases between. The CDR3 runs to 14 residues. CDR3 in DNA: TGCGCCAGCAGAGGGCAGGGGTACGCCAATGAGCAGTTCTTC. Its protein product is CASRGQGYANEQFF.

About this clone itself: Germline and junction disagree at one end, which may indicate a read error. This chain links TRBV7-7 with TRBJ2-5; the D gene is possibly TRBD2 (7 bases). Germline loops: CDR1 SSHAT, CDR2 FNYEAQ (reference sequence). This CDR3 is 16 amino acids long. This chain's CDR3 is CASSSPPGREGGSEYF. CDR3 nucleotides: TGTGCTAGCAGCTCCCCCCCGGGCAGGGAGGGGGGTAGCGAGTACTTC.

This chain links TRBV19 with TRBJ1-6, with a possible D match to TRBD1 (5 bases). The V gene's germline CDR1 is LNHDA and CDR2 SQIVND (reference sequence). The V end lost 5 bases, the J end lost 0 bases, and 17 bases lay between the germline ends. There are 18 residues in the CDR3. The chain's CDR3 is CASSALPQEISYNSPLHF. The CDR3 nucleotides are TGTGCCAGTAGTGCCCTCCCACAGGAGATCTCCTATAATTCACCCCTCCACTTT. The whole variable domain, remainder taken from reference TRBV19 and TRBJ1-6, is DGGITQSPKYLFRKEGQNVTLSCEQNLNHDAMYWYRQDPGQGLRLIYYSQIVNDFQKGDIAEGYSVSREKKESFPLTVTSAQKNPTAFYLCASSALPQEISYNSPLHFGNGTRLTVT.

CDR3 nucleotides: TGTGCCAGCAGCTTGGGGCCGCAAGAGCAGTTCTTC. This codes for CASSLGPQEQFF. V is TRBV11-2 and J is TRBJ2-1, with D possibly matching TRBD1 (5 bases). Trimming took 3 bases from V and 10 from J, leaving 10 bases between them. The CDR3 covers 12 residues. The germline V gene has CDR1 SGHAT and CDR2 FQNNGV.

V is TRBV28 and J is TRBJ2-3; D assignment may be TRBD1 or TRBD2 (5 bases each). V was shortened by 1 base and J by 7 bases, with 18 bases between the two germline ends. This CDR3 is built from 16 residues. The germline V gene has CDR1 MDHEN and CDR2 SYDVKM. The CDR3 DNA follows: TGTGCCAGCAGTTTATCCCCTCTGACAGCGGTAAATACGCAGTATTTT. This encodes CASSLSPLTAVNTQYF.

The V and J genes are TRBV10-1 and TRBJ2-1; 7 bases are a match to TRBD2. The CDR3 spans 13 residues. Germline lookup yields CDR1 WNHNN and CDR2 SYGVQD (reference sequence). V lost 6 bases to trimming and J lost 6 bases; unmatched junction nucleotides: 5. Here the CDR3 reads CASSETSSNEQFF. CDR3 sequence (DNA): TGCGCCAGCAGCGAGACTAGCAGCAATGAGCAGTTCTTC.

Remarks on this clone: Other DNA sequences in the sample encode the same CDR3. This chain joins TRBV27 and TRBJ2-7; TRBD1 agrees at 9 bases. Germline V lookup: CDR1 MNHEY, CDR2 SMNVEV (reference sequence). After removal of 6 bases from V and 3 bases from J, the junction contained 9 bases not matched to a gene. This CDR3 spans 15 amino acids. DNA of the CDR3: TGTGCCAGCAGCCTCACCGGGACAGGGTTCTACGAGCAGTACTTC. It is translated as CASSLTGTGFYEQYF.

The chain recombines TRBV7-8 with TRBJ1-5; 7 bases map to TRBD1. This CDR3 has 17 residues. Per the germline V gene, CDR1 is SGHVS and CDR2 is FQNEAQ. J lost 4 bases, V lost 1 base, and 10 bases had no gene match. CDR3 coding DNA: TGTGCCAGCAGCTTAGGGCCAGCGGGACAGAGTAATCAGCCCCAGCATTTT. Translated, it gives CASSLGPAGQSNQPQHF.

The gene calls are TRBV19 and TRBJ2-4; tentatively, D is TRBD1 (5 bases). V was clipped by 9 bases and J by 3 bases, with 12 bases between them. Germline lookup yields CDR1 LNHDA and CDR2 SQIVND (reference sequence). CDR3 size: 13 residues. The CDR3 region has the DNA TGTGCCAGACCGCAGGGTGGCAAAAACATTCAGTACTTC. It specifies CARPQGGKNIQYF.

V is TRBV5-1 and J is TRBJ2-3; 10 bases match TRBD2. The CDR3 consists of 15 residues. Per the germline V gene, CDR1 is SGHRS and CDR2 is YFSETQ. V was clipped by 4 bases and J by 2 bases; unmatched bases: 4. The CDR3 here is CASSESGRVTDTQYF. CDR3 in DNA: TGCGCCAGCAGCGAAAGCGGGAGGGTCACAGATACGCAGTATTTT.

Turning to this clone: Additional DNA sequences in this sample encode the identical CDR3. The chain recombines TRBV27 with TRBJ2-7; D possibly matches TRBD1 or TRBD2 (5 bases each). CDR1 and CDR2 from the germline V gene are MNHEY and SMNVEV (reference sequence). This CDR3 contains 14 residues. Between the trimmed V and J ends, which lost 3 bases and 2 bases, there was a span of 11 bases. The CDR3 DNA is TGTGCCAGCAGTTTGTCCGGGACCGCCTACGAGCAGTACTTC. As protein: CASSLSGTAYEQYF.

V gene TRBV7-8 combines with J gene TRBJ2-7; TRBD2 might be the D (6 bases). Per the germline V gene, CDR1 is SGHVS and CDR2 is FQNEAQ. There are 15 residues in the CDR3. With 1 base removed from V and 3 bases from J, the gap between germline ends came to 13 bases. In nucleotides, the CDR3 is TGTGCCAGCAGCTTAGATGACGGGAGTGGCTACGAGCAGTACTTC. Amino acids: CASSLDDGSGYEQYF.

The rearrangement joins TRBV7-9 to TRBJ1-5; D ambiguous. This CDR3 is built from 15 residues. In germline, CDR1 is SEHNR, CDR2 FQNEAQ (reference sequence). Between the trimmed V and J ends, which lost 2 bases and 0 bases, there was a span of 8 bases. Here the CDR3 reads CASSLTGDSNQPQHF. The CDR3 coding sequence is TGTGCCAGCAGCTTAACCGGAGATAGCAATCAGCCCCAGCATTTT. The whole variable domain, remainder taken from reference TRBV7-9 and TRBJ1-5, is DTGVSQNPRHKITKRGQNVTFRCDPISEHNRLYWYRQTLGQGPEFLTYFQNEAQLEKSRLLSDRFSAERPKGSFSTLEIQRTEQGDSAMYLCASSLTGDSNQPQHFGDGTRLSIL.

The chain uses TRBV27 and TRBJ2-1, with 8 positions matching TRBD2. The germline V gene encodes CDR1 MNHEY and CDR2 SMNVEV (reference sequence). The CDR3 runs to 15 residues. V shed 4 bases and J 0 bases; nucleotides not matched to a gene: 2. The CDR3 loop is CASSSGTSSYNEQFF. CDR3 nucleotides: TGTGCCAGCAGTTCCGGGACTAGCTCCTACAATGAGCAGTTCTTC.

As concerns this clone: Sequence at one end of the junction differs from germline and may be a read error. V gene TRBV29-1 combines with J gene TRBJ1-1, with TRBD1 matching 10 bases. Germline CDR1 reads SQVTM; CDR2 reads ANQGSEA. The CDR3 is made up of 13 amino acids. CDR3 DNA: TGCAGCGTTGAGGTTTGGGACAGGGGATTGTTTCTCTTT. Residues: CSVEVWDRGLFLF.

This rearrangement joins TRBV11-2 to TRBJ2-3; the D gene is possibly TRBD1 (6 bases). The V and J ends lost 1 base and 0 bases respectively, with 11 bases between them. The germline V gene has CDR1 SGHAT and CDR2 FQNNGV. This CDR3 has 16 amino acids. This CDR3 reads CASSLVGATSTDTQYF. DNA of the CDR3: TGTGCCAGCAGCTTAGTGGGGGCCACTAGCACAGATACGCAGTATTTT.

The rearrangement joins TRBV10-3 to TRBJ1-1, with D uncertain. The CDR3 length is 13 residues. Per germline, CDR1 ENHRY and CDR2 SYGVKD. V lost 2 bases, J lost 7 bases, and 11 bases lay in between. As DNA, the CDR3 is TGTGCCATCAGTGAGAACCCTCACAGTGAAGCTTTCTTT. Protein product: CAISENPHSEAFF.

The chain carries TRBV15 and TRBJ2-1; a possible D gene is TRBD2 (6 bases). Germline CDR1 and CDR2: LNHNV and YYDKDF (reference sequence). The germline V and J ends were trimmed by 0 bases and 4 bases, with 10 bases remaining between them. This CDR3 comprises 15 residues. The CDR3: CATSREEEGYNEQFF. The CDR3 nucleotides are TGTGCCACCAGCAGAGAGGAGGAGGGATACAATGAGCAGTTCTTC.